These T cell receptor beta chains were read from a single sample in a study of T-cell reconstitution after alpha-beta-depleted transplantation in children. TCRdb ran MiXCR on the PCR reads and lists one entry per CDR3 protein. The sample has hundreds of thousands of distinct CDR3 sequences; 9.9% are singletons. This specimen was PBMCs from the stem cell graft donor, taken from the stem cell graft. These receptors originate from a human donor who donated a stem cell graft to a child with SCID. Each CDR3 is given with its conserved first and last residue. A D gene is named only where the DNA matches it firmly. Clone size is stated in some rows and not others, as once, few, many or a class when expanded.

v_gene	j_gene	d_gene	abundance	CDR3nt	CDR3aa
TRBV20-1	TRBJ1-3	-	few	TGCAGTGCTTTCCCACTGGGGGCGGAAGGAAACACCATATATTTT	CSAFPLGAEGNTIYF
TRBV5-1	TRBJ2-7	-	many	TGTGCCAGCAGTTTAGGGGGAGTCTCCTACGAGCAGTACTTC	CASSLGGVSYEQYF
TRBV20-1	TRBJ1-6	-	few	TGCAGTGCTAGGGGGGAGGGGCTCTATAATTCACCCCTCCACTTT	CSARGEGLYNSPLHF
TRBV10-3	TRBJ2-1	TRBD2	few	TGTGCCATCAGTGACAGTCCGGCTAGCGGGGGCTCATACAATGAGCAGTTCTTC	CAISDSPASGGSYNEQFF
TRBV5-1	TRBJ1-4	TRBD1	few	TGCGCCAGCAGCTGGCAGGGGGGCGATGAAAAACTGTTTTTT	CASSWQGGDEKLFF
TRBV24-1	TRBJ1-2	-	few	TGTGCCACCAGTGAGGCGAACAGAAACTATGGCTACACCTTC	CATSEANRNYGYTF
TRBV5-1	TRBJ2-5	-	once	TGCGCCAGCAGCTTCCAATCAGAGACCCAGTACTTC	CASSFQSETQYF
TRBV11-3	TRBJ2-1	-	-	TGTGCCAGCAGCTTTGCAAACAATGAGCAGTTCTTC	CASSFANNEQFF
TRBV6-6	TRBJ2-7	TRBD1	few	TGTGCCAGCGGACGACAGGGCTACGAGCAGTACTTC	CASGRQGYEQYF
TRBV9	TRBJ1-1	-	few	TGTGCCAGCAGCGTCAGAACAGGGACGGGAGAAGCTTTCTTT	CASSVRTGTGEAFF
TRBV29-1	TRBJ2-5	-	many	TGCAGCGTTATAGCCGAGGGTGAGACCCAGTACTTC	CSVIAEGETQYF
TRBV3-1	TRBJ1-1	-	many	TGTGCCAGCAGCCAAGATCTGGCCTTATTCTCAGGGTCCGAAGCTTTCTTT	CASSQDLALFSGSEAFF
TRBV5-1	TRBJ2-7	-	many	TGCGCCAGCAGCTTAGGTCATACCTACTCCTACGAGCAGTACTTC	CASSLGHTYSYEQYF
TRBV12-5	TRBJ2-3	-	few	TGTGCTAGTGGACCCATGGACAGCACAGATACGCAGTATTTT	CASGPMDSTDTQYF
TRBV10-2	TRBJ2-7	-	few	TGCGCCACCAAAAGCGACCCGATCGGCGAGCAGTACTTC	CATKSDPIGEQYF
TRBV20-1	TRBJ1-5	-	-	TGCAGTGCGGGGGCCTCAAGGGGCAATCAGCCCCAGCATTTT	CSAGASRGNQPQHF
TRBV2	TRBJ2-7	-	many	TGTGCCAGCAGGGTGGAAGGGCTCCCCTACGAGCAGTACTTC	CASRVEGLPYEQYF
TRBV5-1	TRBJ2-5	TRBD2	-	TGCGCCAGCAGCTTGAACTGGCTAGCGGGTACCCAAGAGACCCAGTACTTC	CASSLNWLAGTQETQYF
TRBV7-3	TRBJ2-5	TRBD1	-	TGTGCCAGCAGCCCCAACAGGGGGCTCCAAGAGACCCAGTACTTC	CASSPNRGLQETQYF
TRBV6-4	TRBJ2-1	-	-	TGTGCCAGCAGTGAACAGGGGGGGCCAAACAATGAGCAGTTCTTC	CASSEQGGPNNEQFF
TRBV7-8	TRBJ2-7	-	-	TGTGCCAGCAGCCCAGTCGCAGGCAAGGTAGAGCAGTACTTC	CASSPVAGKVEQYF
TRBV3-1	TRBJ2-7	TRBD2	-	TGTGCCAGCAGTAGGGCTAGCGGGGCCTACGAGCAGTACTTC	CASSRASGAYEQYF
TRBV27	TRBJ1-1	TRBD1	many	TGTGCCAGCAGTTTAAATTACGATTGGGTTGGGACAGTGAACACTGAAGCTTTCTTT	CASSLNYDWVGTVNTEAFF
TRBV2	TRBJ1-1	-	few	TGTGCCAGCACCAACAGGGAAGCTTTCTTT	CASTNREAFF
TRBV6-1	TRBJ1-5	-	-	TGTGCCAGCAGCAGGACGAACTGGCAGCCCCAGCATTTT	CASSRTNWQPQHF
TRBV9	TRBJ1-4	-	few	TGTGCCAGCAGCGTACGCGGCATGAGTAATGAAAAACTGTTTTTT	CASSVRGMSNEKLFF
TRBV10-3	TRBJ2-7	TRBD1	-	TGTGCCATCAGTGCCGGGACAGGATCCTACGAGCAGTACTTC	CAISAGTGSYEQYF
TRBV11-2	TRBJ2-5	-	-	TGTGCCAGCAGCCCAGGGGTTCAGAAGACCCAGTACTTC	CASSPGVQKTQYF
TRBV7-9	TRBJ2-1	-	many	TGTGCCAGCAGCTTGGGGAGCTCCTACAATGAGCAGTTCTTC	CASSLGSSYNEQFF
TRBV5-1	TRBJ2-5	TRBD2	few	TGCGCCAGCAGCCCGGGACTAGCGGAGAACGATCAAGAAGAGACCCAGTACTTC	CASSPGLAENDQEETQYF
TRBV20-1	TRBJ1-6	-	-	TGCAGTGCTCGGGGGGTATCAGCTCGTAATTCACCCCTCCACTTT	CSARGVSARNSPLHF